The entry below gives a single T cell receptor (beta chain) sequence along with its context. What it recognizes is unknown. This record belongs to a study of CD8 T cells in ankylosing spondylitis. MiXCR was run by TCRdb on the 5' RACE reads, yielding one entry per CDR3 protein. The sample carries nearly 350,000 distinct CDR3 sequences, 14% to 15% recorded once. This CDR3 is 15 amino acids long. Trimming removed 0 bases from V and 5 bases from J, with 10 bases in between. Regarding the study as a whole: From matched ankylosing spondylitis synovial fluid, disease-linked clones were reportedly recovered at significantly enriched levels.

The gene calls are TRBV12-3 or TRBV12-4 and TRBJ1-4, with D unclear. The sample taken for sequencing was blood, either unsorted or a sorted T cell fraction (not recorded which). This receptor was obtained from a male donor with ankylosing spondylitis or in good health (not recorded which). CDR3 coding DNA: TGTGCCAGCAGTTTAGCAAGGACGGGAAATGAAAAACTGTTTTTT. Its translation is CASSLARTGNEKLFF.